This T cell receptor (beta chain) was found in a study of neurological immune-mediated disorders. Synthesis of cDNA was performed by 5'RACE using 10-nucleotide random UMIs. TCRdb itself ran the 5' RACE reads through MiXCR, one entry per CDR3 protein. The data contain 85,000 to 110,000 distinct CDR3 sequences, approximately 11% of them singletons. Study findings and constraints: TCR clonal expansion peaked in HTLV-1-associated myelopathy patients and was lowest in multiple sclerosis patients. No CDR3 amino acid sequences recurred among expanded clones across subjects, suggesting private repertoires in all groups.

Time point denoted: longitudinal time-point 3. Where libraries were unsorted, they were derived from 2 million PBMCs stored at -80 degrees C. This clonotype was seen many times. Its antigen is undetermined. The material sequenced was PBMCs. The sequence derives from a female donor with HTLV-1-associated myelopathy (HAM/TSP).

CDR3: CASSLSRGLSTDTQYF. Here the CDR3 DNA reads TGTGCCAGCAGCTTGTCCAGGGGGCTTTCGACAGATACGCAGTATTTT. The rearrangement joins TRBV7-2 to TRBJ2-3; 8 nucleotides match TRBD1. Germline CDR1 SGHTA, CDR2 FQGNSA. The CDR3 runs 16 residues. The V gene end was trimmed by 3 bases and the J gene end by 3 bases; junction bases not matched to a gene: 8.